The clone carrying this T cell receptor beta chain showed up just a few times. Per the study methods: Quantification of nucleated cells was approximated via reference gene primer amplification. Some clones are missing from TCRdb's copy, which holds only in-frame ones; the method was immunoSEQ multiplex PCR. Clonal size and the V and J genes are those of that table, whereas D and trimming came from the DNA. The top ten hold approximately 4.7% of the sample, which has under 250,000 clones, 84% seen once. This sample was taken from a study of blood T cell repertoires in COVID-19. Study summary: Spain, Italy and the United States supplied samples that represented acute and convalescent COVID-19. T cells, B-cell-depleted T cells, or PBMCs provided the cDNA or gDNA that served as material.

Germline CDR1 is MNHEY and CDR2 is SVGAGI. This CDR3 region has 14 residues. Trimming shortened V by 5 bases and J by 5 bases, and 14 bases separated the two germline ends. This sequence originates from a man aged 45 to 65 with active or convalescent COVID-19. The source material was peripheral blood. The rearrangement joins TRBV6-5 to TRBJ2-3; D might be TRBD2 (6 bases). The CDR3 is CASSTDWRGDTQYF. DNA for the CDR3: TGTGCCAGCAGTACTGACTGGCGGGGAGATACGCAGTATTTT.